The 29 T cell receptor beta chains below come from one sample, sequenced in a study of human T cells and chemical hapten exposure. TCRdb ran MiXCR on the RACE reads and lists one entry per CDR3 protein. The repertoire holds fewer than 350,000 distinct CDR3 sequences, with around 7% as singletons. The sample's time point: pre-sensitization, week 0. Treatment: therapeutic diphenylcyclopropenone sensitization with weekly scalp DPC. The specimen comprised whole blood, sampled in connection with sensitization to the hapten diphenylcyclopropenone (DPC). All receptors derive from a young man with alopecia areata. Some clones in this sample may be carry-over from other donors' samples.

This clonotype was counted only a few times. V gene TRBV10-3 combines with J gene TRBJ2-3; the D call may be TRBD1 or TRBD2 (7 bases each). CDR3 length: 15 residues. The V end lost 4 bases, the J end lost 3 bases, and 14 bases lay between the germline ends. Germline values: CDR1 ENHRY, CDR2 SYGVKD. The CDR3 sequence is CAISGQGGGTDTQYF. DNA of the CDR3: TGTGCCATCAGTGGCCAGGGGGGAGGGACAGATACGCAGTATTTT.

About this clonotype itself: Given a much more abundant clone one base away, this may be a read error. Here the CDR3 omits its conserved ending phenylalanine or tryptophan, so a read error is the likely source. This chain uses TRBV29-1 with TRBJ2-3; the D gene is possibly TRBD1 (5 bases). CDR3 length: 17 amino acids. Germline assignment: CDR1 SQVTM and CDR2 ANQGSEA. V lost 2 bases, J lost 0 bases, and 18 bases lay in between. CDR3 amino acids: CSVERGRMTVSTDTQYL. The CDR3 DNA reads as TGCAGCGTTGAAAGGGGTAGGATGACAGTCAGCACAGATACGCAGTATCTT.

The gene calls are TRBV28 and TRBJ1-1, with 8 bases fitting TRBD1. CDR1 and CDR2 (germline): MDHEN, SYDVKM. The CDR3 length is 14 residues. V lost 4 bases to trimming and J lost 1 base; unmatched junction nucleotides: 2. CDR3 in amino acids: CASSSGGTNTEAFF. The CDR3, as DNA: TGTGCCAGCAGTTCAGGGGGCACGAACACTGAAGCTTTCTTT.

The chain combines TRBV27 with TRBJ2-5; D is uncertain. Germline V gene sequence: CDR1 MNHEY, CDR2 SMNVEV (reference sequence). This CDR3 has 15 residues. V lost 7 bases and J 2 bases, leaving 17 bases between the germline ends. The CDR3 reads CASTKAQGQQETQYF. The DNA for the CDR3 is TGTGCCAGCACCAAAGCTCAAGGGCAGCAAGAGACCCAGTACTTC.

The genes are TRBV5-1 and TRBJ2-1, with 8 bases aligning to TRBD2. The germline V gene has CDR1 SGHRS and CDR2 YFSETQ. The CDR3 runs to 17 residues. The V gene end was trimmed by 0 bases and the J gene end by 1 base; junction bases not matched to a gene: 6. Written as DNA, the CDR3 is TGCGCCAGCAGCTTGGAATTAGCGGGGTTATCCTACAATGAGCAGTTCTTC. Its protein is CASSLELAGLSYNEQFF.

This clonotype was seen a handful of times. The chain combines TRBV6-2 or TRBV6-3 with TRBJ2-2, with D perhaps TRBD1 (5 bases). CDR1 and CDR2 (germline): MNHEY, SVGEGT. With 2 bases removed from V and 6 bases from J, the gap between germline ends came to 10 bases. The CDR3 is 14 amino acids. In DNA, the CDR3 is TGTGCCAGCAGTTACGAAGGGGCAGCCGGGGAGCTGTTTTTT. This codes for CASSYEGAAGELFF.

This clonotype was seen more than once but under ten times. This rearrangement joins TRBV20-1 to TRBJ1-5; D ambiguous. The CDR3 spans 15 residues. CDR1 and CDR2 (germline): DFQATT, SNEGSKA (reference sequence). V was shortened by 0 bases and J by 3 bases, with 12 bases between the two germline ends. CDR3 region: CSARDPGGLNQPQHF. The CDR3 DNA reads as TGCAGTGCTAGAGATCCCGGCGGGCTCAATCAGCCCCAGCATTTT.

This clonotype has at least ten counts. This sequence joins TRBV4-3 and TRBJ1-2; the D gene is possibly TRBD1 (6 bases). Germline V gives CDR1 LGHNA, CDR2 YSLEER. Trimming stripped 0 bases from V and 3 bases from J, with 8 bases between. The length of the CDR3 is 14 residues. CDR3 protein: CASSQEQGYYGYTF. The CDR3 bases are TGCGCCAGCAGCCAAGAACAGGGCTACTATGGCTACACCTTC.

The chain has TRBV5-6 and TRBJ2-7; 9 bases are a match to TRBD2. The CDR3 is made up of 17 amino acids. Germline assignment: CDR1 SGHDT and CDR2 YYEEEE. With V trimmed by 2 bases and J by 1 base, 10 bases remained unmatched. This CDR3 is CASSFIVSGGHSYEQYV. In nucleotides, the CDR3 is TGTGCCAGCAGCTTTATTGTTAGCGGGGGCCATTCCTACGAGCAGTACGTC.

V usage is TRBV6-1 and J usage is TRBJ2-5; the D is unclear. V shed 7 bases and J shed 2 bases, with 17 bases lying between them. Germline CDR1 is MNHNS and CDR2 is SASEGT. The CDR3 runs 15 residues. CDR3 sequence: CASTEDPGLQETQYF. CDR3 in DNA: TGTGCCAGCACCGAGGATCCGGGCCTTCAAGAGACCCAGTACTTC.

This rearrangement joins TRBV6-5 to TRBJ1-4, with D perhaps TRBD1 (5 bases). The germline V gene has CDR1 MNHEY and CDR2 SVGAGI. The CDR3 covers 15 residues. V was pared by 2 bases and J by 8 bases, with 15 bases between. This chain's CDR3 is CASSYLLSRDEKLFF. The CDR3 DNA reads as TGTGCCAGCAGTTACCTTCTCAGCCGGGACGAAAAACTGTTTTTT.

This clonotype was counted a few times. V usage is TRBV10-1 and J usage is TRBJ1-4, with D possibly TRBD1 on 6 matching bases. This CDR3 is 17 amino acids long. CDR1 is WNHNN, CDR2 SYGVQD, per germline (reference sequence). The germline V and J ends were trimmed by 6 bases and 9 bases, with 26 bases remaining between them. The CDR3 sequence: CASSAGTAVGGTKKLFF. The CDR3 coding sequence is TGCGCCAGCAGCGCCGGGACTGCAGTCGGTGGGACAAAAAAACTGTTTTTT.

The rearrangement joins TRBV7-2 to TRBJ2-7; tentative D call: TRBD2 (5 bases). Between the trimmed V and J ends, which lost 2 bases and 4 bases, there was a span of 15 bases. Germline values: CDR1 SGHTA, CDR2 FQGNSA. The CDR3 is 15 residues long. DNA of the CDR3: TGTGCCAGCAGCTTATTACGCAGGAGAGGGTACGAGCAGTACTTC. Protein sequence: CASSLLRRRGYEQYF.

J is TRBJ2-3 and V is TRBV10-3; 13 bases are shared with TRBD2. Germline V gene lookup returns CDR1 ENHRY and CDR2 SYGVKD. The J segment lost 6 bases and the V segment lost 5 bases, leaving 8 bases of the junction unmatched. The CDR3 is made up of 16 amino acids. CDR3 in amino acids: CAISPGLAGMGDTQYF. The DNA of the CDR3 is TGTGCCATCAGTCCGGGACTAGCGGGGATGGGGGATACGCAGTATTTT.

This clonotype was seen a handful of times. V gene TRBV3-1 combines with J gene TRBJ1-1; D is possibly TRBD1 (5 bases). Germline CDR1 LGHDT, CDR2 YNNKEL (reference sequence). Trimming pared 3 bases from V and 11 bases from J, leaving 10 bases between. The CDR3 has 11 amino acids. CDR3 in amino acids: CASSQRDEAFF. The CDR3 DNA is TGTGCCAGCAGCCAGCGGGACGAGGCTTTCTTT.

The CDR3 DNA reads TGTGCCAGCAGCTTAGAGGCCAGGACTGAAGCTTTCTTT. Encoded protein: CASSLEARTEAFF. This chain connects TRBV7-3 to TRBJ1-1, with no clear D. Trimming shortened V by 2 bases and J by 5 bases, and 9 bases separated the two germline ends. From germline, CDR1 is SGHTA and CDR2 FQGTGA. CDR3 length: 13 residues. Complete variable domain (other parts from reference TRBV7-3 and TRBJ1-1): GAGVSQTPSNKVTEKGKYVELRCDPISGHTALYWYRQSLGQGPEFLIYFQGTGAADDSGLPNDRFFAVRPEGSVSTLKIQRTERGDSAVYLCASSLEARTEAFFGQGTRLTVV.

This clonotype was observed at least ten times. V gene TRBV6-6 combines with J gene TRBJ2-3; D is perhaps TRBD2 (5 bases). This CDR3 has 12 amino acids. Looked up from germline, CDR1 is MNHNY and CDR2 is SVGAGI (reference sequence). V lost 2 bases and J 5 bases, leaving 5 bases between the germline ends. DNA for the CDR3: TGTGCCAGCAGTTACCGGGAAGATACGCAGTATTTT. This gives the protein CASSYREDTQYF.

The chain combines TRBV20-1 with TRBJ2-3, with no clear D. V was trimmed by 0 bases and J by 3 bases, leaving 1 base between them. Germline CDR1 is DFQATT and CDR2 is SNEGSKA (reference sequence). CDR3 size: 11 residues. DNA for the CDR3: TGCAGTGCTAGAGATACAGATACGCAGTATTTT. This encodes CSARDTDTQYF.

This clonotype was detected ten times or more. This chain joins TRBV4-3 and TRBJ1-5; D is ambiguous. Trimming pared 4 bases from V and 0 bases from J, leaving 7 bases between. Germline V lookup: CDR1 LGHNA, CDR2 YSLEER. The CDR3 is made up of 14 amino acids. The CDR3 nucleotides read TGCGCCAGCAGCCCGGGGTATAGCAATCAGCCCCAGCATTTT. Translated: CASSPGYSNQPQHF.

The chain recombines TRBV7-3 with TRBJ2-4, with D perhaps given as TRBD1 or TRBD2 (6 bases each). This CDR3 region has 16 residues. V shed 0 bases and J shed 7 bases, with 16 bases lying between them. Germline-derived CDR1 and CDR2 are SGHTA and FQGTGA. This CDR3 reads CASSLTVGGLWNIQYF. The CDR3 bases are TGTGCCAGCAGCTTAACAGTGGGGGGCCTTTGGAACATTCAGTACTTC.

J is TRBJ1-2 and V is TRBV24-1; TRBD1 might be the D (5 bases). There are 14 residues in the CDR3. With 2 bases removed from V and 6 bases from J, the gap between germline ends came to 12 bases. CDR1 and CDR2 (germline): KGHDR, SFDVKD. CDR3 in DNA: TGTGCCACCAGTGATTCCGGGGCAGGGAATGGCTACACCTTC. This codes for CATSDSGAGNGYTF.

This clonotype was recorded many times. The chain has TRBV10-3 and TRBJ1-3; a possible D gene is TRBD1 (5 bases). Per the germline V gene, CDR1 is ENHRY and CDR2 is SYGVKD. V was trimmed by 10 bases and J by 1 base, leaving 11 bases between them. This CDR3 region has 13 residues. The CDR3: CATWGWSGNTIYF. The CDR3 coding sequence is TGTGCCACTTGGGGCTGGTCTGGAAACACCATATATTTT.

The chain recombines TRBV11-2 with TRBJ2-4; 7 bases agree with TRBD1. The CDR3 has 16 residues. The junction had 7 bases not matched to a gene; V was cut back by 5 bases and J by 0 bases. Germline lookup yields CDR1 SGHAT and CDR2 FQNNGV. CDR3 in amino acids: CASSHYRGIAKNIQYF. In nucleotides, the CDR3 is TGTGCCAGCAGCCATTACAGGGGAATAGCCAAAAACATTCAGTACTTC.

The sample holds a few counts of this clonotype. This chain uses TRBV6-2 or TRBV6-3 with TRBJ2-3, with 14 positions matching TRBD2. V gave up 0 bases and J gave up 6 bases; unmatched junction bases: 11. The germline V gene has CDR1 MNHEY and CDR2 SVGEGT. This CDR3 comprises 19 residues. The CDR3 bases are TGTGCCAGCAGTTACTCGGGGACTAGCGGGGGCGGAAACATGGATACGCAGTATTTT. It codes for CASSYSGTSGGGNMDTQYF.

The table lists this clonotype with many counts. The J gene is TRBJ2-6, the V gene TRBV6-5; D could derive from TRBD1 or TRBD2 (5 bases each). Germline V gene data show CDR1 as MNHEY and CDR2 as SVGAGI. CDR3 length: 16 residues. Deletions cut 2 bases from V and 4 bases from J, with 12 bases between. CDR3 residues: CASSYAGTRGANVLTF. CDR3 sequence (DNA): TGTGCCAGCAGTTACGCCGGGACCAGGGGGGCCAACGTCCTGACTTTC.

This clonotype showed up many times. This chain uses TRBV7-2 with TRBJ1-2, with D perhaps TRBD1 (5 bases). CDR3 length equals 15 residues. Trimming took 5 bases from V and 7 from J, leaving 20 bases between them. Germline V lookup: CDR1 SGHTA, CDR2 FQGNSA. The CDR3 spells CASSGSGTISFGYTF. The CDR3, as DNA: TGTGCCAGCAGCGGTAGCGGGACCATAAGTTTTGGCTACACCTTC.

This chain connects TRBV7-7 to TRBJ2-3; no definite D call. Germline CDR1 reads SSHAT; CDR2 reads FNYEAQ (reference sequence). V lost 1 base to trimming and J lost 2 bases, with 4 bases between them. The CDR3 totals 13 residues. Here the CDR3 DNA reads TGTGCCAGCAGCTTAGTAGTCACAGATACGCAGTATTTT. Its translation: CASSLVVTDTQYF.

This clonotype was seen only a few times. The chain combines TRBV3-2 with TRBJ2-7; the tabulated D call, TRBD2, remains unverified against the DNA. TRBV3-2 is deemed a pseudogene. The CDR3 is made up of 14 amino acids. The CDR3: CASSQVPRRDEQYV. The CDR3 DNA sequence: TGTGCCAGCAGCCAAGTCCCCAGGCGGGACGAGCAGTACGTC.

This clonotype came up many times. This chain connects TRBV28 to TRBJ2-7, with D possibly TRBD1 on 6 matching bases. This CDR3 is 16 amino acids long. V gave up 3 bases and J gave up 3 bases, with 18 bases separating them. Germline V gene lookup returns CDR1 MDHEN and CDR2 SYDVKM. The CDR3 region is CASSLSPGHAYYEQYF. The CDR3 DNA reads TGTGCCAGCAGTTTGTCCCCGGGACACGCATACTACGAGCAGTACTTC.